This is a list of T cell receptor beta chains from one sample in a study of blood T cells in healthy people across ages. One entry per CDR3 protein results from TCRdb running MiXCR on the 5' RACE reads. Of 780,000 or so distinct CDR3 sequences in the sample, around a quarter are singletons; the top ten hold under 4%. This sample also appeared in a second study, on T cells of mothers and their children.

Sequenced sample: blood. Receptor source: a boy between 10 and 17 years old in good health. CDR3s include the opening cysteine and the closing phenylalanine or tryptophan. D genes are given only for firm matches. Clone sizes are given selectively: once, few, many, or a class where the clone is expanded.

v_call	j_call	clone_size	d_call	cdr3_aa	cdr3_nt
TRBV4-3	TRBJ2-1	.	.	CASSQDAQGWEQFF	TGCGCCAGCAGCCAAGACGCCCAGGGTTGGGAGCAGTTCTTC
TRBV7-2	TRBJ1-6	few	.	CASSGGQYNSPLHF	TGTGCCAGCAGCGGGGGGCAGTACAATTCACCCCTCCACTTT
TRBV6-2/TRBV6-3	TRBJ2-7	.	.	CASINQADSGAYEQYF	TGTGCCAGCATCAATCAGGCAGATAGCGGAGCCTACGAGCAGTACTTC
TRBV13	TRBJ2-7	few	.	CASSLTQGPHSYGQYF	TGTGCCAGTAGCCTTACACAGGGTCCCCACTCCTACGGGCAGTACTTC
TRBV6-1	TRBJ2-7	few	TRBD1	CASRPGQIPYEQYF	TGTGCCAGCAGACCGGGACAGATACCATACGAGCAGTACTTC
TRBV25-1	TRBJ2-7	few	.	CASSDQGRGRTYEQYF	TGTGCCAGCAGTGACCAGGGGCGCGGACGAACCTACGAGCAGTACTTC
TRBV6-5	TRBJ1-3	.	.	CASSYSDGNTIYF	TGTGCCAGCAGTTACAGTGATGGAAACACCATATATTTT
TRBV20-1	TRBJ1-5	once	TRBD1	CSAIAGTGALSNQPQHF	TGCAGTGCTATAGCCGGGACAGGGGCTTTAAGCAATCAGCCCCAGCATTTT
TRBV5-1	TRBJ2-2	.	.	CASSSYAALSSGELFF	TGCGCCAGCAGCTCATATGCAGCCCTTTCCTCCGGGGAGCTGTTTTTT
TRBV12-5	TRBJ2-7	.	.	CASGLAQPGHALEQYF	TGTGCTAGTGGTTTGGCACAACCGGGACACGCTTTGGAGCAGTACTTC
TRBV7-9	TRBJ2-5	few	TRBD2	CASSERTSGVETQYF	TGTGCCAGCAGCGAACGGACTAGCGGGGTGGAGACCCAGTACTTC
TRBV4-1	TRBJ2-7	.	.	CASSQVAVYSGLYEQYF	TGCGCCAGCAGCCAAGTGGCAGTCTATTCGGGGCTCTACGAGCAGTACTTC
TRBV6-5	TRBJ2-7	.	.	CAAGTLYEQYF	TGTGCCGCCGGGACTCTCTACGAGCAGTACTTC
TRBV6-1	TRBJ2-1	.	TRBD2	CASSDSGGARNEQFF	TGTGCCAGCAGTGATAGCGGGGGGGCCAGGAATGAGCAGTTCTTC
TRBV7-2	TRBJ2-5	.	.	CASSLAMSSDWVETQYF	TGTGCCAGCAGCTTAGCTATGTCTAGCGACTGGGTAGAGACCCAGTACTTC
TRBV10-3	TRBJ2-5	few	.	CAISDTGKETQYF	TGTGCCATCAGTGATACAGGCAAAGAGACCCAGTACTTC
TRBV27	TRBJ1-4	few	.	CASSPTPAGEKLFF	TGTGCCAGCAGTCCGACTCCCGCGGGGGAAAAACTGTTTTTT
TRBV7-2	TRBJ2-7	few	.	CASSMDPNYEQYF	TGTGCCAGCAGCATGGACCCTAACTACGAGCAGTACTTC
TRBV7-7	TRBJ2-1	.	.	CASSRDLVSSYNEQFF	TGTGCTAGCAGCCGGGACTTAGTCAGCTCCTACAATGAGCAGTTCTTC
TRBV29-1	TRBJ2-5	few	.	CSVEVIEVEETQYF	TGCAGCGTTGAAGTTATCGAGGTGGAAGAGACCCAGTACTTC
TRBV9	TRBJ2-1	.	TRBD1	CASSPWTGASSYNEQFF	TGTGCCAGCAGCCCATGGACAGGGGCTAGCTCCTACAATGAGCAGTTCTTC
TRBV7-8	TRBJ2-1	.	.	CASSLVDQTDNEQFF	TGTGCCAGCAGCTTAGTTGACCAGACCGACAATGAGCAGTTCTTC
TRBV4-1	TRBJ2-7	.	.	CASSPGVEGRYEQYF	TGCGCCAGCAGCCCAGGGGTTGAGGGGCGATACGAGCAGTACTTC
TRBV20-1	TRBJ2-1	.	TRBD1	CSAPDREPYNEQFF	TGCAGTGCTCCCGACAGGGAACCCTACAATGAGCAGTTCTTC
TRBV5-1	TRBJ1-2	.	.	CASSKAGTSYGYTF	TGCGCCAGCAGCAAGGCAGGGACAAGCTATGGCTACACCTTC
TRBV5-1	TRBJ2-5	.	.	CASGLLGSQETQYF	TGCGCCAGCGGCCTTTTAGGGAGCCAAGAGACCCAGTACTTC
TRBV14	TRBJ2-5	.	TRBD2	CASSQIAGVGNGEQYF	TGTGCCAGCAGCCAAATAGCGGGAGTGGGCAATGGGGAGCAGTACTTC
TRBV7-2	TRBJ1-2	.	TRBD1	CASSTPGQGVNGYTF	TGTGCCAGCAGCACACCGGGACAGGGCGTTAATGGCTACACCTTC
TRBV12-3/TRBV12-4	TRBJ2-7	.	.	CASSRGTPKPTYEQYF	TGTGCCAGCAGTCGCGGGACACCCAAACCTACCTACGAGCAGTACTTC
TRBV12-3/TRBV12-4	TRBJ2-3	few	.	CASSFLARPTDTQYF	TGTGCCAGCAGTTTCTTGGCTAGGCCCACAGATACGCAGTATTTT
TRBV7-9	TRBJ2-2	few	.	CASSPPGNTGELFF	TGTGCCAGCAGCCCACCGGGAAACACCGGGGAGCTGTTTTTT
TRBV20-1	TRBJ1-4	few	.	CSARDLLAEAEKLFF	TGCAGTGCTAGAGATTTGTTGGCCGAGGCTGAAAAACTGTTTTTT
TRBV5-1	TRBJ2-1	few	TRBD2	CASSLRAGRYNEQFF	TGCGCCAGCAGCTTAAGAGCGGGACGCTACAATGAGCAGTTCTTC
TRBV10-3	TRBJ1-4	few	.	CAISELAPGSNEKLFF	TGTGCCATCAGTGAGTTAGCACCCGGGTCTAATGAAAAACTGTTTTTT
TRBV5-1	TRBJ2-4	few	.	CASSWTRTLAKNIQYF	TGCGCCAGCAGCTGGACAAGAACACTAGCCAAAAACATTCAGTACTTC
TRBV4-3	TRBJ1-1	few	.	CASSQAGTGNTEAFF	TGCGCCAGCAGCCAAGCCGGGACGGGGAACACTGAAGCTTTCTTT
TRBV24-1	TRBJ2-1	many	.	CATSDPGRTRGEQFF	TGTGCCACCAGTGACCCCGGACGGACGAGGGGTGAGCAGTTCTTC
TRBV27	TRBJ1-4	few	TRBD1	CASSSLQGLGKLFF	TGTGCCAGCAGTTCCCTACAGGGGCTGGGCAAACTGTTTTTT
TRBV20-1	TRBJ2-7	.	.	CSAKGLRLYEQYF	TGCAGTGCTAAGGGACTTCGCCTCTACGAGCAGTACTTC
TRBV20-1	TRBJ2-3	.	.	CSAIQGRGRDTQYF	TGCAGTGCTATCCAGGGTAGAGGGCGGGATACGCAGTATTTT
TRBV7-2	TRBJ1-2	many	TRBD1	CASSSDRGGRGYTF	TGTGCCAGCAGCTCGGACAGGGGAGGAAGGGGCTACACCTTC
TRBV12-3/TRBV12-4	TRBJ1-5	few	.	CASSTPGGQPQHF	TGTGCCAGCAGTACCCCCGGAGGTCAGCCCCAGCATTTT
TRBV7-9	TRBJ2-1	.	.	CASSSGPGHNEQFF	TGTGCCAGCAGCTCCGGGCCAGGCCACAATGAGCAGTTCTTC
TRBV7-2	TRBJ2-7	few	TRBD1	CASSPRQGEQYF	TGTGCCAGCAGCCCTAGACAGGGCGAGCAGTACTTC
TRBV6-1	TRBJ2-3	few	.	CASSDRGPSLNTQYF	TGTGCCAGCAGTGACAGGGGCCCTAGCTTGAATACGCAGTATTTT
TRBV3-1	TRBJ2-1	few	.	CASSQKPPGLTIYNEQFF	TGTGCCAGCAGCCAAAAACCCCCGGGACTCACGATATACAATGAGCAGTTCTTC
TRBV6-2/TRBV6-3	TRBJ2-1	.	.	CASSWAGTYNEQFF	TGTGCCAGCAGTTGGGCTGGGACTTACAATGAGCAGTTCTTC
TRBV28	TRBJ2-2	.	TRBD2	CASSWLGLAANTGELFF	TGTGCCAGCAGTTGGCTCGGACTAGCGGCGAACACCGGGGAGCTGTTTTTT
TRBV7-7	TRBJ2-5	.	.	CASSLGLGGQETQYF	TGTGCTAGCAGCTTAGGTCTTGGGGGCCAAGAGACCCAGTACTTC
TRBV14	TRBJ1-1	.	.	CASSQGVGWNTEAFF	TGTGCCAGCAGCCAAGGGGTGGGTTGGAACACTGAAGCTTTCTTT
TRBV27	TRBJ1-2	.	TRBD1	CASSPFTGDGYTF	TGTGCCAGCAGTCCCTTTACAGGGGACGGCTACACCTTC